This T cell receptor beta chain was sequenced during a study of T-cell memory formation after mild COVID-19. The germline V and J ends were trimmed by 8 bases and 0 bases, with 9 bases remaining between them. The CDR3 is 13 amino acids. TCRdb ran MiXCR on the 5' RACE reads and lists one entry per CDR3 protein. The table shows roughly 610,000 distinct CDR3 sequences, with around a sixth occurring only once. This clonotype was recorded a few times. The chain uses TRBV12-3 or TRBV12-4 and TRBJ2-3; possible D gene TRBD2, 5 bases. This TCR was sampled from an adult woman who had mild COVID-19 (a few samples of this study predate the infection). Cell type and time point are not known. The sample comprised PBMCs or a T cell subset sorted from them (not recorded which). The CDR3 nucleotides are TGTGCCAGCGGCGGGTCTAGCACAGATACGCAGTATTTT. Translation gives CASGGSSTDTQYF.